This entry is about one T cell receptor beta chain. Its recognized antigen is unknown. Nothing much larger sits one base from this clone, and base qualities are not available. This entry is derived from a study of blood T cell repertoires in COVID-19 (dated by TCRdb to 2018 to 2021). At the level of the whole study: Collaborator samples came from the United States, Italy and Spain and covered acute and convalescent phases of COVID-19. Where HLA class I and class II types were available, the types were taken from metadata supplied by the sample provider, not from assay-based typing. Samples came from the ongoing ImmuneRACE study (first 160 participants) plus 1,254 subjects from 6 global collaborators. The prospective study material was composed of cDNA or gDNA derived from T cells, B-cell-depleted T cells, or PBMCs. The sample metadata nearly always contained a de-identified subject ID, COVID-19 status, age in years and sex. The dataset comprised deeply sampled blood TCRbeta repertoires from subjects exposed to, actively infected with, or recovered from COVID-19. The repertoires were released in a freely available public database intended as a resource for research on the immune response to SARS-CoV-2. Points the paper makes about the study in general: The amount of clinical and demographic metadata varied by source and participant and was provided uncurated.

Participants in the prospective study were enrolled through a virtual design, were aged about 18 to 100 years, and lived in fewer than 30 United States geographic areas. Cohort assignment in the prospective study relied on participant-reported clinical history from a screening survey and a study questionnaire. Recovered participants in ImmuneRACE Cohort 3 were defined by two consecutive negative NP/OP PCR tests, clearance by a healthcare professional, or resolution of symptoms. Each participant in the prospective study had whole blood, serum and a nasopharyngeal or oropharyngeal swab collected by mobile phlebotomists. Additional blood draws and questionnaires over an approximately 2-month period could optionally be provided by prospective study participants. Blood samples from the prospective study were shipped frozen or at room temperature prior to DNA extraction. TCRbeta CDR3 regions were amplified from genomic DNA using the immunoSEQ Assay, a bias-controlled multiplex PCR. The source study handled its data this way. Within the assay, amplification of reference gene primers was used to estimate how many nucleated cells each sample contained. To quantify the absolute abundance of each unique TCRbeta CDR3 rearrangement, sequence reads were collapsed and filtered. For each sample, productive Simpson clonality was calculated by taking the square root of Simpson's diversity index across productive rearrangements. This is the immuneACCESS table as TCRdb keeps it, with only in-frame sequences that have V and J called. A part of the clones is gone; compared with another copy, unresolved V genes explain less than half, and the rest is unexplained. D and trimming were read from the DNA, whereas the V and J calls and clone size are those reported in that table. The sample has some 160,000 clones on record, 80% of them singletons. The top ten hold nearly 3.5% of the sample.

Sequences SSHAT (CDR1) and FNYEAQ (CDR2) are obtained from the germline V gene (reference sequence). The CDR3 measures 15 amino acids from cysteine to phenylalanine. Just the 45-base CDR3 DNA is kept, in frame starting at base 1. Here V drops 5 bases and J drops 0 bases, and the junction holds 4 bases not matched to any gene. This sequence originates from a woman aged 55-70 years who had recovered from COVID-19. What was sequenced was PBMCs or T cells enriched from blood (not recorded which). Rearrangement joined TRBV7-7 to TRBJ2-7, with 10 bases matching TRBD1. Here is the DNA: TGTGCCAGCAGCATGGGACAGGGGTCCTCCTACGAGCAGTACTTC. This translates into CASSMGQGSSYEQYF.